This TCR beta chain comes out of a study of vaccination and CD4 T cells after COVID-19. Study findings and constraints: Within convalescent individuals, 304 out of 307 vaccine-specific clones proved to be spike mono-reactive.

The sample's treatment: roughly ten-day PBMC culture with coronavirus spike peptide pools or control peptides (ViraFEST assay). The Oncomine TCR Beta short-read assay generated sequence data from the DNA of cultured CD4+ T cells. TCRdb reprocessed the PCR reads via MiXCR and lists one record per CDR3 protein. The sample yields about 16,000 distinct CDR3 sequences, 40% to 60% seen once. In this sample, this clonotype turned up a few times. What it recognizes is unknown. CDR3 length: 12 residues. Trimming stripped 3 bases from V and 9 bases from J, with 12 bases between. In germline, CDR1 is DFQATT, CDR2 SNEGSKA (reference sequence).

The chain has TRBV20-1 and TRBJ1-5; no definite D call. The source of this sequence is a human donor with COVID-19. The source was cultured CD4+ T cells from blood, collected after SARS-CoV-2 vaccination. The CDR3 nucleotides are TGCAGTGCTAGCCCTAGTGTTGGGCCCCAGCATTTT. It specifies CSASPSVGPQHF.